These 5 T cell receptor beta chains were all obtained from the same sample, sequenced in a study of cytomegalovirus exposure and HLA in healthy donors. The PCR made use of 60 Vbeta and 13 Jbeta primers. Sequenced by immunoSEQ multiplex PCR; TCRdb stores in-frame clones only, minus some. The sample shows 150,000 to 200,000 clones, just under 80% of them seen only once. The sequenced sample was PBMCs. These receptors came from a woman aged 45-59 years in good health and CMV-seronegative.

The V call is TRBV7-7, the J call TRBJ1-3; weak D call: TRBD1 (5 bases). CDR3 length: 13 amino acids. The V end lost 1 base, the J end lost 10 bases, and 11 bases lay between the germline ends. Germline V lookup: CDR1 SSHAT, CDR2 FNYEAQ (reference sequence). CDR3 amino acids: CASSLGGGTTIYF. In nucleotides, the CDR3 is TGTGCCAGCAGCTTAGGGGGCGGTACGACCATATATTTT.

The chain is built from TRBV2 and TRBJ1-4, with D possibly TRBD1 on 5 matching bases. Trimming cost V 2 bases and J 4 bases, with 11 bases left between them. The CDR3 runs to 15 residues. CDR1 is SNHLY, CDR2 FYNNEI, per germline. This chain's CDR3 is CASSERGYSNEKLFF. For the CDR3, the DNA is TGTGCCAGCAGTGAACGGGGGTATAGTAATGAAAAACTGTTTTTT. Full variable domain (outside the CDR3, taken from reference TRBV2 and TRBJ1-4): EPEVTQTPSHQVTQMGQEVILRCVPISNHLYFYWYRQILGQKVEFLVSFYNNEISEKSEIFDDQFSVERPDGSNFTLKIRSTKLEDSAMYFCASSERGYSNEKLFFGSGTQLSVL.

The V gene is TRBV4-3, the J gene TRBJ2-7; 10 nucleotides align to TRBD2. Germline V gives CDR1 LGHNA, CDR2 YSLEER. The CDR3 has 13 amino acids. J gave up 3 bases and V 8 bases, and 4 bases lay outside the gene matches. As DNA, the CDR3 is TGCGCCAGCTCGCCTAGCGGGGGCTACGAGCAGTACTTC. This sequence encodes CASSPSGGYEQYF.

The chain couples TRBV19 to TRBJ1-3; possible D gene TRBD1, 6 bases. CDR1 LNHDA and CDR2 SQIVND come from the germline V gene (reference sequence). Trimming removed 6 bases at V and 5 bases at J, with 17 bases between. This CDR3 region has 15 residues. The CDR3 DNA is TGTGCCAGTAGACGACCAGGACAGCGGAGAAACACCATATATTTT. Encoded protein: CASRRPGQRRNTIYF.

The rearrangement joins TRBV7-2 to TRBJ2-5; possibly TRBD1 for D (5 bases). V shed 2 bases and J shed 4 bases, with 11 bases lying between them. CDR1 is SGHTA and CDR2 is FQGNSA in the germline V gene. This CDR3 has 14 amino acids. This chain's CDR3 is CASSLRRGVETQYF. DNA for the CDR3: TGTGCCAGCAGCTTAAGAAGGGGTGTAGAGACCCAGTACTTC.